This TCR beta chain stems from a study of control samples from healthy donors and cancer patients. The method was immunoSEQ multiplex PCR; TCRdb's version includes in-frame clones alone and lacks a portion of them. The table lists about 52,000 clones, over 85% of them singletons. The CDR3 length is 15 residues. Per the germline V gene, CDR1 is LNHDA and CDR2 is SQIVND (reference sequence). V gave up 3 bases and J gave up 6 bases, with 15 bases separating them. The TCR was taken from a man under 40 in good health. The chain is built from TRBV19 and TRBJ2-1, with D possibly being TRBD2 (5 bases). Material: blood. The CDR3 is CASSMWQDLTNEQFF. CDR3 DNA: TGTGCCAGTAGTATGTGGCAGGACTTAACCAATGAGCAGTTCTTC.